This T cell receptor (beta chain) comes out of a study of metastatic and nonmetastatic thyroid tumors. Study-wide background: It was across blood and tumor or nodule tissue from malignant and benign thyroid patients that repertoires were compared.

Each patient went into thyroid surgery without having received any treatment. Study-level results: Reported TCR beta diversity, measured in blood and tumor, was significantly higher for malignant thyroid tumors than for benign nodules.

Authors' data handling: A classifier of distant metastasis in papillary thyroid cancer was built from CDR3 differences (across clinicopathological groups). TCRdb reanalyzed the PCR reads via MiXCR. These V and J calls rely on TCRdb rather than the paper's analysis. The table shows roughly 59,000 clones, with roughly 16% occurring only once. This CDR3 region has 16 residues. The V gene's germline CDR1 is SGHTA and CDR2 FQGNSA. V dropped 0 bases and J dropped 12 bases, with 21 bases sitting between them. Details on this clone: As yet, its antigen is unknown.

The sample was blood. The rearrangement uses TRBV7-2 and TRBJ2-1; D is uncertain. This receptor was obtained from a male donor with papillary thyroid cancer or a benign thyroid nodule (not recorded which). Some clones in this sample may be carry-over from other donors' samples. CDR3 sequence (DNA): TGTGCCAGCAGCTTAGCCATCGGAGTGGCCGTCGTTGGGCAGTTCTTC. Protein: CASSLAIGVAVVGQFF.